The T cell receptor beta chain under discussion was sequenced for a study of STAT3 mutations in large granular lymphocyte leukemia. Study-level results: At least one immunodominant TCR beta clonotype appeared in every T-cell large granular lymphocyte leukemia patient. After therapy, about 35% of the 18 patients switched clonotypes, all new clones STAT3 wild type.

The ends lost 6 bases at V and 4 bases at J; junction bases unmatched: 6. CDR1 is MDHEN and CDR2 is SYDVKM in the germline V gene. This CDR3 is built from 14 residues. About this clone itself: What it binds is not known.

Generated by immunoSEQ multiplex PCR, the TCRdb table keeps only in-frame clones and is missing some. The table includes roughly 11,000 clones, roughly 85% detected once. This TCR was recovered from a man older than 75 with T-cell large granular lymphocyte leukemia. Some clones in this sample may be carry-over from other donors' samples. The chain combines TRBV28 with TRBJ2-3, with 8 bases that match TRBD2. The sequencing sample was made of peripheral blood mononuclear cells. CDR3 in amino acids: CASSPGGQADTQYF. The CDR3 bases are TGTGCCAGCAGCCCGGGGGGGCAAGCAGATACGCAGTATTTT.